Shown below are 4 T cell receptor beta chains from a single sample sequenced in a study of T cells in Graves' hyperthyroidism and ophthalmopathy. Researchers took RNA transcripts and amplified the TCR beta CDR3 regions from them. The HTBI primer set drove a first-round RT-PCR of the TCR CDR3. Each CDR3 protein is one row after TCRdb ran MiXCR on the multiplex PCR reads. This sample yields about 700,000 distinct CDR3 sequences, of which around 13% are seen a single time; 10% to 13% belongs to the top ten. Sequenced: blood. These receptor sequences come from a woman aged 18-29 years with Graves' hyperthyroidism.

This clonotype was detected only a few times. The CDR3 DNA follows: TGTGCCAGCAGTTTATCCGGCGAGGGGGCATTGAACACTGAAGCTTTCTTT. This encodes CASSLSGEGALNTEAFF. This rearrangement joins TRBV27 to TRBJ1-1; 7 nucleotides match TRBD1. This CDR3 is built from 17 residues. Germline V gives CDR1 MNHEY, CDR2 SMNVEV (reference sequence). V shed 0 bases, J shed 0 bases, and the junction held 7 bases outside the gene matches.

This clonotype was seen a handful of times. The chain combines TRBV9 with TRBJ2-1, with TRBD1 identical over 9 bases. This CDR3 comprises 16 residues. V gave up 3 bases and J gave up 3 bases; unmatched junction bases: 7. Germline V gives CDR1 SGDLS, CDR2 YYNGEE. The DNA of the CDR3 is TGTGCCAGCAGCGCCCCGGGACAGGGATTCTACAATGAGCAGTTCTTC. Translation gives CASSAPGQGFYNEQFF.

This CDR3 reads CATSRPRGGTFATNEKLFF. The CDR3 DNA sequence: TGTGCCACCAGCAGACCCCGCGGGGGGACGTTTGCCACTAATGAAAAACTGTTTTTT. The chain links TRBV15 to TRBJ1-4; tentatively, D is TRBD1 (5 bases). Germline CDR1 and CDR2: LNHNV and YYDKDF (reference sequence). The CDR3 is made up of 19 amino acids. V was shortened by 2 bases and J by 2 bases, with 21 bases between the two germline ends.

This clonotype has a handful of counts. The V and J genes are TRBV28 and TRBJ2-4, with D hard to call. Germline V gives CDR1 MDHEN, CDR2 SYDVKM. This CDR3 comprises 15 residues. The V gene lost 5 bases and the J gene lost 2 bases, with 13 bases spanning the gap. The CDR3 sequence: CASSLTATPKNIQYF. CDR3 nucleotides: TGTGCCAGCAGTCTAACAGCTACTCCCAAAAACATTCAGTACTTC.